The T cell receptor (beta chain) described here comes from a study of T cells in Graves' hyperthyroidism and ophthalmopathy. Study in general: Peripheral blood was acquired at first diagnosis, ahead of any therapy whatsoever.

Study outcomes and limitations: Blood also held most thyroid clonotypes expanded beyond 0.001.

Any symptoms of ophthalmopathy came after the first hyperthyroidism diagnosis, from which the blood sample dates. Cells are PBMCs isolated from 9 to 10 ml of fresh blood. Details on this clonotype: The antigen is undetermined.

What was amplified from RNA transcripts were TCR beta CDR3 regions. With the HTBI primer set, the TCR CDR3 went through a first round of RT-PCR. TCRdb processed the multiplex PCR reads anew with MiXCR; each CDR3 protein has one entry. The data contain fewer than 900,000 distinct CDR3 sequences, approximately 19% of them seen just once; the ten biggest clones take up approximately 15%. The CDR3 is 15 residues long. Trimming removed 0 bases from V and 7 bases from J, with 10 bases in between. The V gene's germline CDR1 is MNHEY and CDR2 SVGAGI. Sequencing input: blood. The chain employs TRBV6-5 and TRBJ1-6, with D possibly TRBD1 on 6 matching bases. This TCR was recovered from a woman aged 45-60 years with Graves' hyperthyroidism that later progressed to Graves' ophthalmopathy. The CDR3 DNA follows: TGTGCCAGCAGTTACTCGCGGCAGGGGAATTCACCCCTCCACTTT. Its translation is CASSYSRQGNSPLHF.